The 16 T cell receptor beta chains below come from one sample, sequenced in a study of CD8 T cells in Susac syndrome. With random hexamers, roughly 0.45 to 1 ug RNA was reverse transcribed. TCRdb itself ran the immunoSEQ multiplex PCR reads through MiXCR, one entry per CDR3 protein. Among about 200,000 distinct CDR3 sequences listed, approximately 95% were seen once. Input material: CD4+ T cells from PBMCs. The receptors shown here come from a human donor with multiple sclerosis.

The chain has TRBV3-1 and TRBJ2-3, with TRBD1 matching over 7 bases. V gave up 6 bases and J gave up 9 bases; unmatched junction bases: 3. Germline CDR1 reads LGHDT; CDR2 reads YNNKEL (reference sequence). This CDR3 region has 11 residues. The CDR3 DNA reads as TGTGCCAGCAGGACAGGGCAGACGCAGTATTTT. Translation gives CASRTGQTQYF.

CDR3 in DNA: TGCAGCGTTCCGGGACAGGGGCTATATGGCTACACCTTC. As protein: CSVPGQGLYGYTF. The chain joins TRBV29-1 to TRBJ1-2; TRBD1 aligns across 10 bases. The CDR3 loop spans 13 amino acids. Germline CDR1 is SQVTM and CDR2 is ANQGSEA. Trimming removed 5 bases from V and 5 bases from J; junction bases left unmatched: 5.

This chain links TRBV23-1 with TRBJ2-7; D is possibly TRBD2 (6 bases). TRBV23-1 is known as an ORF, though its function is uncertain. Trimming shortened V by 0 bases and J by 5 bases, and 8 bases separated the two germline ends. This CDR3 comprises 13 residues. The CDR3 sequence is CASSQSEGNEQYV. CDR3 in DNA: TGCGCCAGCAGTCAATCGGAGGGGAACGAGCAGTACGTC.

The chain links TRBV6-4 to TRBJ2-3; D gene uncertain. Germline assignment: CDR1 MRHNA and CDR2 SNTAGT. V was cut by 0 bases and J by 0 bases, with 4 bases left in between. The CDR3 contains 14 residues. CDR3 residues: CASSDSRSTDTQYF. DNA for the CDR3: TGTGCCAGCAGTGACTCGAGGAGCACAGATACGCAGTATTTT.

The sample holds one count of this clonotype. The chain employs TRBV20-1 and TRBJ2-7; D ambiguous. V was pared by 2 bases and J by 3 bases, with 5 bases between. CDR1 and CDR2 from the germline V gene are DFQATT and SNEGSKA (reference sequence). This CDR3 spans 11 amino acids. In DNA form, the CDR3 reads TGCAGTGCTAGATCGGTCTACGAGCAGTACGTC. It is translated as CSARSVYEQYV.

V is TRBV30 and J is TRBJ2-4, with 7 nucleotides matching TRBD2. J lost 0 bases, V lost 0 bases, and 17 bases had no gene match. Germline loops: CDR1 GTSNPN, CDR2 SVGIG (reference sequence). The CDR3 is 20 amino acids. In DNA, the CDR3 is TGTGCCTGGAGTGTATTGCGCGGGGGAACCAGGAACCTAGCCAAAAACATTCAGTACTTC. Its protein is CAWSVLRGGTRNLAKNIQYF.

The chain's CDR3 is CASKTNTGELFF. CDR3 nucleotides: TGTGCCAGCAAGACTAACACCGGGGAGCTGTTTTTT. The V call is TRBV12-3 or TRBV12-4, the J call TRBJ2-2; D ambiguous. This CDR3 comprises 12 residues. V dropped 7 bases and J dropped 2 bases, with 5 bases sitting between them.

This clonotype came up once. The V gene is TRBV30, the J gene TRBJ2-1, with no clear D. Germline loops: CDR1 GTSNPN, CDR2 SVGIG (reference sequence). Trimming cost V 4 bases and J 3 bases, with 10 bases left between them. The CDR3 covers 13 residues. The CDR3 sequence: CAWKVTHYNEQFF. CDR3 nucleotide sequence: TGTGCCTGGAAAGTCACCCACTACAATGAGCAGTTCTTC.

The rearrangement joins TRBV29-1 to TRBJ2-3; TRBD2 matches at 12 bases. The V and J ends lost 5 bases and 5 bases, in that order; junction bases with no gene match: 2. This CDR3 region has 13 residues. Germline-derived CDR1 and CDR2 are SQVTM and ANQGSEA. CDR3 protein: CSVSTSGGDTQYF. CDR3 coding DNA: TGCAGCGTTTCGACTAGCGGGGGAGATACGCAGTATTTT.

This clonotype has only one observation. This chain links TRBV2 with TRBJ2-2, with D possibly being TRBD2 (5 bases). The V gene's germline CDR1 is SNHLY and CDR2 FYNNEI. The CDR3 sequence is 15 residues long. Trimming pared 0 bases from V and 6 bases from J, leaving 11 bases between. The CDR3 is CASSEAQLVSGELFF. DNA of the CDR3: TGTGCCAGCAGTGAAGCGCAACTAGTCTCCGGGGAGCTGTTTTTT.

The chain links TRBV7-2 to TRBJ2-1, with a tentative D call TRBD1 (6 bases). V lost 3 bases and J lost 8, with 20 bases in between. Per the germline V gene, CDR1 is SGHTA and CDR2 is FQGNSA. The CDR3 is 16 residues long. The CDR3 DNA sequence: TGTGCCAGCAGCTTTAACAGGGTAGGGTTTAGAGATGAGCAGTTCTTC. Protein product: CASSFNRVGFRDEQFF.

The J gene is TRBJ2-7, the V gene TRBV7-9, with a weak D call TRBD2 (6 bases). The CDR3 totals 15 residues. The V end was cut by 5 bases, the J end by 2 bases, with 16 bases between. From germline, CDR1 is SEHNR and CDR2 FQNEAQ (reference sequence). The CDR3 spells CASSLLWRGTYEQYF. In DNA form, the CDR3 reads TGTGCCAGCAGCCTGCTCTGGAGGGGAACCTACGAGCAGTACTTC.

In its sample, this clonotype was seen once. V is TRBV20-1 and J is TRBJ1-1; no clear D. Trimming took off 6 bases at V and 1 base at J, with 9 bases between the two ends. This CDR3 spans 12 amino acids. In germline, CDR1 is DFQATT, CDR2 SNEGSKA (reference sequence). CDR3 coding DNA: TGCAGTGCCAAACAAGGGAACACTGAAGCTTTCTTT. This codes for CSAKQGNTEAFF.

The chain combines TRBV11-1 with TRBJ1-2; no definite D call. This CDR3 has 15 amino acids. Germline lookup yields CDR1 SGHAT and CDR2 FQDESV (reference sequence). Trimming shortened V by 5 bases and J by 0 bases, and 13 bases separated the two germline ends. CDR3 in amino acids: CASSETPTTNYGYTF. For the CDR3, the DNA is TGTGCCAGCAGCGAGACACCTACTACTAACTATGGCTACACCTTC.

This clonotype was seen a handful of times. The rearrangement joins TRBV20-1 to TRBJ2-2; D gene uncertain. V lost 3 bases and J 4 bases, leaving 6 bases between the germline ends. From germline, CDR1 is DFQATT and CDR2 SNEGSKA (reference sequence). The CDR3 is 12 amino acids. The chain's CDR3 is CSASRGTGELFF. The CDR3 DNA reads TGCAGTGCTAGTAGAGGCACCGGGGAGCTGTTTTTT.

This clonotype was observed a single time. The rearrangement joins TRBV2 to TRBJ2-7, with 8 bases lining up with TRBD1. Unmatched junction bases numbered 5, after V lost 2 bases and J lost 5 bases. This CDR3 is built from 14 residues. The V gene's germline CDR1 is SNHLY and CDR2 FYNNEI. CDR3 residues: CASSERTGSHEQYV. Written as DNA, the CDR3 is TGTGCCAGCAGTGAAAGGACAGGGAGCCACGAGCAGTACGTC.